This T cell receptor (beta chain) was sequenced during a study of tumor-infiltrating lymphocytes in primary liver carcinoma. Study details: Sample counts of productive TCRbeta reads spanned roughly 3.65 to 8 million; these counts were similar across tissue types.

RNA was extracted from whole blood without cell sorting, alongside germline DNA. Researchers generated TCR beta cDNA from approximately 450 ng of total RNA, relying on a constant-region primer. Libraries covering TCR beta were generated through three nested multiplex PCR rounds (using a slightly modified ARM-PCR). TCRdb reanalysed the multiplex PCR reads using MiXCR and keeps one entry per CDR3 protein. Here the sample spans fewer than 350,000 distinct CDR3 sequences, 65% being singletons. Study-wide results and limits: The 250 largest clones made up significantly more of tumor than blood repertoires (p = 0.039).

This clonotype was observed once. Its antigen is not identified. It may be a read error: a sequence one base away is much more abundant. The sequence came from a man between 40 and 49 years old with primary liver carcinoma and hepatitis B virus infection. Specimen: peripheral blood.

This chain's CDR3 is CAGSSQGTQPQHF. DNA for the CDR3: TGTGCCGGCAGTTCTCAGGGAACACAGCCCCAGCATTTT. The chain uses TRBV6-6 and TRBJ1-5, with D possibly TRBD1 on 5 matching bases. CDR3 length: 13 residues. CDR1 and CDR2 (germline): MNHNY, SVGAGI (reference sequence).